This entry lists 20 T cell receptor beta chains sequenced from one sample in a study of blood T cell repertoires in COVID-19. Only in-frame clones appear in the TCRdb table, and some are missing; sequencing was by immunoSEQ multiplex PCR. This table has hundreds of thousands of clones, approximately 86% appearing once. Sample: peripheral blood. The source is a man aged 65 to 85 with acute or convalescent COVID-19.

V usage is TRBV6-2 or TRBV6-3 and J usage is TRBJ2-5, with TRBD2 matching over 7 bases. Germline lookup yields CDR1 MNHEY and CDR2 SVGEGT. The J segment lost 5 bases and the V segment lost 2 bases, leaving 5 bases of the junction unmatched. The CDR3 is 14 residues long. The CDR3 DNA sequence: TGTGCCAGCAGTTACCCCGGGCGGGGGGAGACCCAGTACTTC. As protein: CASSYPGRGETQYF.

The chain combines TRBV18 with TRBJ1-5; D unresolved. The germline gives CDR1 KGHSH, CDR2 LQKENI. The CDR3 contains 15 residues. Trimming took off 2 bases at V and 1 base at J, with 9 bases between the two ends. The CDR3 protein is CASSPAAGSNQPQHF. For the CDR3, the DNA is TGTGCCAGCTCACCAGCGGCGGGGAGCAATCAGCCCCAGCATTTT.

The chain recombines TRBV28 with TRBJ2-1; 7 bases are shared with TRBD2. J gave up 7 bases and V 2 bases, and 11 bases lay outside the gene matches. The CDR3 covers 16 residues. CDR1 MDHEN and CDR2 SYDVKM come from the germline V gene. CDR3 nucleotide sequence: TGTGCCAGCAGTTTACCCCAAATGGGGGGGAGGAATGAGCAGTTCTTC. Its protein product is CASSLPQMGGRNEQFF.

The table lists this clone with a count of one. V gene TRBV11-2 combines with J gene TRBJ1-3; D ambiguous. Per germline, CDR1 SGHAT and CDR2 FQNNGV. Between the trimmed V and J ends, which lost 5 bases and 0 bases, there was a span of 17 bases. The CDR3 runs 17 residues. Here the CDR3 reads CASSLQSRSFSGNTIYF. CDR3 nucleotides: TGTGCCAGCAGCCTACAGTCCAGAAGTTTCTCTGGAAACACCATATATTTT.

This chain connects TRBV24-1 to TRBJ2-2, with 11 positions matching TRBD1. Germline V gives CDR1 KGHDR, CDR2 SFDVKD. With 1 base clipped from V and 7 bases from J, the junction kept 7 bases outside the gene matches. The CDR3 covers 17 residues. The CDR3 DNA follows: TGTGCCACCAGTGATTTAAGGGACAGGGGGGGGCACGGGGAGCTGTTTTTT. This translates into CATSDLRDRGGHGELFF.

This clone occurred a few times. This sequence joins TRBV10-3 and TRBJ2-6; a weak D match, TRBD1 (6 bases). CDR3 length equals 17 residues. Trimming shortened V by 2 bases and J by 0 bases, and 11 bases separated the two germline ends. CDR1 is ENHRY, CDR2 SYGVKD, per germline. The CDR3 DNA sequence: TGTGCCATCAGTGAGACAGGGCCCATCTCTGGGGCCAACGTCCTGACTTTC. Protein: CAISETGPISGANVLTF.

The count of this clone is one. CDR3 protein: CASSRQGGYNEQFF. Here the CDR3 DNA reads TGCGCCAGCAGCAGACAGGGGGGTTACAATGAGCAGTTCTTC. The chain couples TRBV5-1 to TRBJ2-1; 9 bases map to TRBD1. The CDR3 extends over 14 amino acids. In germline, CDR1 is SGHRS, CDR2 YFSETQ. With 4 bases clipped from V and 4 bases from J, the junction kept 3 bases outside the gene matches.

This rearrangement joins TRBV30 to TRBJ2-3, with TRBD2 identical over 7 bases. V shed 1 base and J 2 bases; nucleotides not matched to a gene: 3. This CDR3 is built from 14 residues. CDR1 is GTSNPN, CDR2 SVGIG, per germline (reference sequence). CDR3 residues: CAWSGGGDTDTQYF. The CDR3, as DNA: TGTGCCTGGAGTGGCGGGGGTGACACAGATACGCAGTATTTT.

This chain links TRBV3-1 (or the pseudogene TRBV3-2) with TRBJ2-7; 11 bases are shared with TRBD2. The CDR3 consists of 15 residues. Trimming cost V 0 bases and J 9 bases; bases outside gene matches: 7. Germline V lookup: CDR1 LGHDT, CDR2 YNNKEL (reference sequence). CDR3 nucleotide sequence: TGTGCCAGCAGCCAAGATCTACTAGCGGGGGCGGGGCAGTACTTC. Its protein product is CASSQDLLAGAGQYF.

V is TRBV28 and J is TRBJ2-5; 8 bases are a match to TRBD2. The trim removed 1 base at V and 6 bases at J, leaving 7 bases unmatched. The CDR3 covers 15 residues. In germline, CDR1 is MDHEN, CDR2 SYDVKM. The chain's CDR3 is CASSLSYSGVKTQYF. CDR3 DNA: TGTGCCAGCAGTTTATCTTATAGCGGGGTGAAGACCCAGTACTTC.

The chain uses TRBV5-1 and TRBJ1-1; D is ambiguous. The CDR3 extends over 13 amino acids. The ends were cut back, 4 bases at V and 0 bases at J, with 7 bases in the middle. Germline lookup yields CDR1 SGHRS and CDR2 YFSETQ. CDR3: CASSPTMNTEAFF. CDR3 coding DNA: TGCGCCAGCAGCCCAACTATGAACACTGAAGCTTTCTTT.

Here the CDR3 reads CASSPPPGVNQPQHF. As DNA, the CDR3 is TGTGCCAGCAGTCCGCCCCCGGGGGTCAATCAGCCCCAGCATTTT. The chain combines TRBV28 with TRBJ1-5, with D tentatively TRBD1 (5 bases). The CDR3 runs to 15 residues. Trimming cost V 5 bases and J 3 bases, with 14 bases left between them. Germline assignment: CDR1 MDHEN and CDR2 SYDVKM.

In DNA form, the CDR3 reads TGTGCAAGTGGCAGGGGGAACTACGAGCAGTACTTC. Its translation is CASGRGNYEQYF. V is TRBV12-2 and J is TRBJ2-7; the table calls TRBD1, which could not be checked here. TRBV12-2 is described as a pseudogene. CDR3 length: 12 amino acids.

The chain uses TRBV5-1 and TRBJ2-3; a possible D gene is TRBD2 (6 bases). The CDR3 length is 14 residues. Trimming cost V 0 bases and J 6 bases, with 11 bases left between them. The germline V gene has CDR1 SGHRS and CDR2 YFSETQ. CDR3 in amino acids: CASSLEAGWDTQYF. The CDR3 region has the DNA TGCGCCAGCAGCTTGGAAGCGGGTTGGGATACGCAGTATTTT.

V and J are TRBV7-9 and TRBJ1-6, with TRBD1 matching 7 bases. This CDR3 has 17 residues. J lost 0 bases, V lost 5 bases, and 7 bases had no gene match. Germline CDR1 is SEHNR and CDR2 is FQNEAQ (reference sequence). CDR3 coding DNA: TGTGCCAGCAGCATCTGGACAGGAGACTCCTATAATTCACCCCTCCACTTT. This encodes CASSIWTGDSYNSPLHF.

This chain links TRBV29-1 with TRBJ1-5; no firm D call. The length of the CDR3 is 13 residues. Trimming left V 2 bases short and J 4 bases short, with 9 bases between. Germline loops: CDR1 SQVTM, CDR2 ANQGSEA. CDR3 protein: CSVEIVPNQPQHF. The CDR3 nucleotides read TGCAGCGTTGAAATCGTCCCTAATCAGCCCCAGCATTTT. The full variable domain, in which reference TRBV29-1 and TRBJ1-5 provide the parts outside the CDR3, is SAVISQKPSRDICQRGTSLTIQCQVDSQVTMMFWYRQQPGQSLTLIATANQGSEATYESGFVIDKFPISRPNLTFSTLTVSNMSPEDSSIYLCSVEIVPNQPQHFGDGTRLSIL.

The chain carries TRBV28 and TRBJ2-1; D remains unclear. Looked up from germline, CDR1 is MDHEN and CDR2 is SYDVKM. The CDR3 is 14 amino acids. V was shortened by 5 bases and J by 4 bases, with 12 bases between the two germline ends. CDR3 region: CASSPLTVYNEQFF. In DNA, the CDR3 is TGTGCCAGCAGTCCCCTGACTGTATACAATGAGCAGTTCTTC. Combining the CDR3 with reference TRBV28 and TRBJ2-1 gives the whole variable domain DVKVTQSSRYLVKRTGEKVFLECVQDMDHENMFWYRQDPGLGLRLIYFSYDVKMKEKGDIPEGYSVSREKKERFSLILESASTNQTSMYLCASSPLTVYNEQFFGPGTRLTVL.

This clone was recorded once. This chain connects TRBV30 to TRBJ1-5; D remains unclear. The V gene lost 0 bases and the J gene lost 2 bases, with 8 bases spanning the gap. The CDR3 spans 14 residues. The germline V gene has CDR1 GTSNPN and CDR2 SVGIG (reference sequence). The CDR3 DNA follows: TGTGCCTGGAGTGTATCGGTGGGCAATCAGCCCCAGCATTTT. The encoded protein is CAWSVSVGNQPQHF.

The chain is built from TRBV3-1 (or the pseudogene TRBV3-2) and TRBJ1-1; D is possibly TRBD1 (5 bases). Germline CDR1 LGHDT, CDR2 YNNKEL (reference sequence). Trimming took off 1 base at V and 11 bases at J, with 14 bases between the two ends. The CDR3 is 13 residues long. The CDR3: CASSQGYRLPAFF. The CDR3 DNA follows: TGTGCCAGCAGCCAAGGGTACAGGTTACCGGCTTTCTTT.

The genes are TRBV19 and TRBJ1-5; the D gene is possibly TRBD1 (5 bases). CDR1 is LNHDA, CDR2 SQIVND, per germline (reference sequence). The CDR3 has 15 amino acids. V gave up 4 bases and J gave up 2 bases, with 12 bases separating them. The CDR3 sequence: CASSTGGIGNQPQHF. In DNA form, the CDR3 reads TGTGCCAGTAGTACGGGGGGGATTGGCAATCAGCCCCAGCATTTT.